Listed below are T cell receptor beta chains from one sample, sequenced in a study of CD4 T cells in relation to SARS-CoV-2 and coronaviruses. Generated by immunoSEQ multiplex PCR, the TCRdb table keeps only in-frame clones and is missing some. The repertoire holds some 11,000 clones, with about 87% as singletons. The sample consisted of naive CD4+ T cells from PBMCs. These receptors originate from an adult with COVID-19. Both conserved end residues are part of each CDR3. Fields, in order: CDR3 length, J gene, D gene, clone size, V gene, CDR3 DNA, CDR3 protein. A D gene is named only where the DNA matches it firmly. Only some rows state a clone size, as once, few, many or a class for expanded clones.

length: 13
J: TRBJ2-7
D: TRBD1
size: .
V: TRBV19
DNA: TGTGCGAGTAGACAGGGACCGACCTACGAGCAGTACTTC
CDR3: CASRQGPTYEQYF

length: 16
J: TRBJ1-3
D: TRBD1
size: .
V: TRBV18
DNA: TGTGCCAGCTCACCAACGGGGACAGGGACTGGAAACACCATATATTTT
CDR3: CASSPTGTGTGNTIYF

length: 17
J: TRBJ2-1
D: .
size: .
V: TRBV7-7
DNA: TGTGCTAGCAGCTTAAGGCCCGGGGGAAGCTCCTACAATGAGCAGTTCTTC
CDR3: CASSLRPGGSSYNEQFF

length: 15
J: TRBJ2-1
D: .
size: few
V: TRBV5-4
DNA: TGTGCCAGCAGCTTGGGGCAGAACTCCTACAATGAGCAGTTCTTC
CDR3: CASSLGQNSYNEQFF

length: 15
J: TRBJ2-5
D: TRBD2
size: .
V: TRBV10-3
DNA: TGTGCCATCAGCGGAAGCGGGGGGGCCTGGGAGACCCAGTACTTC
CDR3: CAISGSGGAWETQYF

length: 18
J: TRBJ2-3
D: TRBD2
size: .
V: TRBV10-3
DNA: TGTGCTTACCCGTGGGCTAGCGGGGGTAGACTCCACACAGATACGCAGTATTTT
CDR3: CAYPWASGGRLHTDTQYF

length: 12
J: TRBJ2-5
D: TRBD2
size: few
V: TRBV6-6
DNA: TGTGCCAGCGGCCCGGGGGGAGAGACCCAGTACTTC
CDR3: CASGPGGETQYF

length: 15
J: TRBJ2-2
D: .
size: once
V: TRBV3-1/TRBV3-2
DNA: TGTGCCAGCAGCCATTTCGGGACGAACACCGGGGAGCTGTTTTTT
CDR3: CASSHFGTNTGELFF

length: 13
J: TRBJ1-6
D: .
size: few
V: TRBV18
DNA: TGTGCCAGCTCCCCAGGCTTGGATTCACCCCTCCACTTT
CDR3: CASSPGLDSPLHF

length: 12
J: TRBJ2-7
D: .
size: few
V: TRBV10-1
DNA: TGCGCCAGCAGCCCCGGGCCTTACGAGCAGTACTTC
CDR3: CASSPGPYEQYF

length: 14
J: TRBJ2-3
D: TRBD2
size: .
V: TRBV7-3
DNA: TGTGCCAGCAGCTGGCGGGGGGGGTCGGATACGCAGTATTTT
CDR3: CASSWRGGSDTQYF

length: 14
J: TRBJ2-2
D: .
size: few
V: TRBV9
DNA: TGTGCCAGCAGGAGAAACCCTTCCACCGGGGAGCTGTTTTTT
CDR3: CASRRNPSTGELFF

length: 19
J: TRBJ2-3
D: TRBD2
size: .
V: TRBV7-2
DNA: TGTGCCAGCAGCAAAATTCTCCGGGGACTAGGGGCGTCCACAGATACGCAGTATTTT
CDR3: CASSKILRGLGASTDTQYF

length: 16
J: TRBJ1-5
D: TRBD1
size: .
V: TRBV28
DNA: TGTGCCAGCAGTTTGCAGCAGGGGGCGAGCAATCAGCCCCAGCATTTT
CDR3: CASSLQQGASNQPQHF

length: 14
J: TRBJ2-5
D: TRBD2
size: .
V: TRBV5-1
DNA: TGCGCCAGCAGCCCAGGGACTAGCGGAGAGACCCAGTACTTC
CDR3: CASSPGTSGETQYF

length: 15
J: TRBJ1-6
D: .
size: .
V: TRBV7-2
DNA: TGTGCCAGCAGCTCAGGACAGACATATAATTCACCCCTCCACTTT
CDR3: CASSSGQTYNSPLHF

length: 14
J: TRBJ2-7
D: TRBD1
size: .
V: TRBV6-5
DNA: TGTGCCAGCAGTCAAACGGGACAGTGGCACGAGCAGTACTTC
CDR3: CASSQTGQWHEQYF

length: 13
J: TRBJ1-2
D: .
size: .
V: TRBV7-2
DNA: TGTGCCAGCAGCTTAAAGGCAGGGTTTGGCTACACCTTC
CDR3: CASSLKAGFGYTF

length: 15
J: TRBJ1-3
D: TRBD1
size: .
V: TRBV7-9
DNA: TGTGCCAGCAGCACCTCGACAGGGACTGGAAACACCATATATTTT
CDR3: CASSTSTGTGNTIYF

length: 15
J: TRBJ1-2
D: .
size: .
V: TRBV6-2/TRBV6-3
DNA: TGTGCCAGCAGCCCGACAGCCCGGTTAGACTATGGCTACACCTTC
CDR3: CASSPTARLDYGYTF

length: 14
J: TRBJ1-5
D: .
size: .
V: TRBV5-6
DNA: TGTGCCAGCAGCTTGGACGGTTTCAATCAGCCCCAGCATTTT
CDR3: CASSLDGFNQPQHF

length: 12
J: TRBJ2-5
D: .
size: .
V: TRBV4-3
DNA: TGCGCCAGCAGCCAAGATCGGGAGACCCAGTACTTC
CDR3: CASSQDRETQYF

length: 13
J: TRBJ1-6
D: .
size: few
V: TRBV6-5
DNA: TGTGCCAGCACCGAGGCAGGCCGGCCACCCCTCCACTTT
CDR3: CASTEAGRPPLHF

length: 14
J: TRBJ2-5
D: TRBD1
size: few
V: TRBV9
DNA: TGTGCCAGCAGCGCACTGACAGGGAGTGGGACCCAGTACTTC
CDR3: CASSALTGSGTQYF

length: 14
J: TRBJ1-2
D: .
size: once
V: TRBV5-1
DNA: TGCGCCAGCAGCTTGGAGCCACTTAGGTTAGGCTACACCTTC
CDR3: CASSLEPLRLGYTF

length: 17
J: TRBJ1-5
D: .
size: .
V: TRBV10-3
DNA: TGTGCCATCAGTGAGTCTGGACCCTCGAGGGGAGATCAGCCCCAGCATTTT
CDR3: CAISESGPSRGDQPQHF

length: 16
J: TRBJ1-3
D: .
size: .
V: TRBV10-1
DNA: TGCGCCAGCAGTGGTCATCGGGAGTATTTTGGAAACACCATATATTTT
CDR3: CASSGHREYFGNTIYF

length: 16
J: TRBJ2-5
D: TRBD2
size: .
V: TRBV7-9
DNA: TGTGCCAGCAGCATCCCCGGGGGGGTGTACCAAGAGACCCAGTACTTC
CDR3: CASSIPGGVYQETQYF

length: 14
J: TRBJ2-7
D: TRBD1
size: .
V: TRBV7-2
DNA: TGTGCCAGCAGCACGGGACAGGGTCGAAAAGAGCAGTACTTC
CDR3: CASSTGQGRKEQYF

length: 16
J: TRBJ2-5
D: TRBD2
size: .
V: TRBV9
DNA: TGTGCCAGCAGCACCGGACTAGCGGGGGGGCAAGAGACCCAGTACTTC
CDR3: CASSTGLAGGQETQYF

length: 13
J: TRBJ1-1
D: .
size: few
V: TRBV6-5
DNA: TGTGCCAGCGTAAAACCAGGGAACACTGAAGCTTTCTTT
CDR3: CASVKPGNTEAFF

length: 15
J: TRBJ2-5
D: TRBD1
size: .
V: TRBV6-1
DNA: TGTGCCAGCAGTGAAGGGACAGGCCCCCAGGAGACCCAGTACTTC
CDR3: CASSEGTGPQETQYF

length: 15
J: TRBJ2-3
D: TRBD2
size: .
V: TRBV6-4
DNA: TGTGCCAGCAGTATCGGGACTAGCGTGACAGATACGCAGTATTTT
CDR3: CASSIGTSVTDTQYF

length: 14
J: TRBJ2-3
D: .
size: .
V: TRBV5-4
DNA: TGTGCCAGCAGCGGCGGACAAACAACAGATACGCAGTATTTT
CDR3: CASSGGQTTDTQYF

length: 12
J: TRBJ1-5
D: .
size: .
V: TRBV6-5
DNA: TGTGCCAGCAAGGGGGGCAATCAGCCCCAGCATTTT
CDR3: CASKGGNQPQHF

length: 19
J: TRBJ1-4
D: TRBD1
size: .
V: TRBV5-1
DNA: TGCGCCAGCAGCTTGTCAGGGACAGGGGCGATAGCAACTAATGAAAAACTGTTTTTT
CDR3: CASSLSGTGAIATNEKLFF

length: 16
J: TRBJ1-3
D: TRBD1
size: .
V: TRBV2
DNA: TGTGCCAGCAGGGCCGGGACAGGGGGCCCCGGAAACACCATATATTTT
CDR3: CASRAGTGGPGNTIYF

length: 16
J: TRBJ1-1
D: .
size: .
V: TRBV19
DNA: TGTGCCAGTAGCCCTGGAACCCGGGGGTGGAGCACTGAAGCTTTCTTT
CDR3: CASSPGTRGWSTEAFF

length: 14
J: TRBJ2-3
D: .
size: .
V: TRBV5-1
DNA: TGCGCCAGCAGCTTGGCCCCATTGACAAATACGCAGTATTTT
CDR3: CASSLAPLTNTQYF

length: 18
J: TRBJ2-2
D: TRBD1
size: .
V: TRBV7-3
DNA: TGTGCCAGCAGCTCCCCCCCTGGACAGGGTCGGAACACCGGGGAGCTGTTTTTT
CDR3: CASSSPPGQGRNTGELFF

length: 19
J: TRBJ2-4
D: .
size: .
V: TRBV11-2
DNA: TGTGCCAGCAGCTTAGGTTGGCGTCAGCCCGGTGTGGGAGAAAACATTCAGTACTTC
CDR3: CASSLGWRQPGVGENIQYF

length: 12
J: TRBJ1-5
D: .
size: few
V: TRBV7-2
DNA: TGTGCCAGCAGCCCCCCGCGGCAGCCCCAGCATTTT
CDR3: CASSPPRQPQHF

length: 14
J: TRBJ1-5
D: .
size: .
V: TRBV6-5
DNA: TGTGCCAGCAGTTACGGGAGGAGCAATCAGCCCCAGCATTTT
CDR3: CASSYGRSNQPQHF

length: 14
J: TRBJ1-1
D: .
size: .
V: TRBV5-1
DNA: TGCGCCAGCAGCATGTTACAGGGGAACACTGAAGCTTTCTTT
CDR3: CASSMLQGNTEAFF

length: 14
J: TRBJ2-1
D: .
size: .
V: TRBV29-1
DNA: TGCAGCGTTGAATTAGGCCAGAATAACAATGAGCAGTTCTTC
CDR3: CSVELGQNNNEQFF

length: 14
J: TRBJ2-1
D: .
size: .
V: TRBV6-1
DNA: TGTGCCAGCAGTGAAGTCCGGCAGAGAAATGAGCAGTTCTTC
CDR3: CASSEVRQRNEQFF

length: 19
J: TRBJ1-2
D: .
size: .
V: TRBV7-2
DNA: TGTGCCAGCAGCGACGAATGGCCGGGACAAGCTCAGCTTAACTATGGCTACACCTTC
CDR3: CASSDEWPGQAQLNYGYTF

length: 11
J: TRBJ1-2
D: .
size: .
V: TRBV2
DNA: TGTGCCAGCAGGGACAAATGGCGCTACACCTTC
CDR3: CASRDKWRYTF

length: 16
J: TRBJ1-1
D: TRBD1
size: few
V: TRBV18
DNA: TGTGCCAGCTCAGCGCTTAGGACAGGGCCCAACACTGAAGCTTTCTTT
CDR3: CASSALRTGPNTEAFF

length: 14
J: TRBJ1-6
D: .
size: .
V: TRBV14
DNA: TGTGCCAGCAGCCAAGATCGAGAAAATTCACCCCTCCACTTT
CDR3: CASSQDRENSPLHF

length: 14
J: TRBJ1-3
D: .
size: once
V: TRBV11-3
DNA: TGTGCCAGCAGCTTAGGGTCAGTTGGAAACACCATATATTTT
CDR3: CASSLGSVGNTIYF

length: 15
J: TRBJ2-7
D: .
size: .
V: TRBV6-5
DNA: TGTGCCAGCACTGCCCCGGGACTTAGCTCCTACGAGCAGTACTTC
CDR3: CASTAPGLSSYEQYF

length: 14
J: TRBJ2-3
D: .
size: .
V: TRBV18
DNA: TGTGCCAGCTCACCCTCTACCCAGCGGGATACGCAGTATTTT
CDR3: CASSPSTQRDTQYF

length: 16
J: TRBJ1-6
D: .
size: .
V: TRBV19
DNA: TGTGCCAGTAGTATCTTTCGTGGTCAGTTTAATTCACCCCTCCACTTT
CDR3: CASSIFRGQFNSPLHF

length: 17
J: TRBJ2-5
D: TRBD1
size: once
V: TRBV2
DNA: TGTGCCAGCAGCCGGACAGGGAGAGGGGTGTTAGGAGAGACCCAGTACTTC
CDR3: CASSRTGRGVLGETQYF

length: 14
J: TRBJ1-1
D: .
size: .
V: TRBV7-9
DNA: TGTGCCAGCACCTACCCGGGGGCGAGGGCTGAAGCTTTCTTT
CDR3: CASTYPGARAEAFF

length: 15
J: TRBJ2-1
D: .
size: .
V: TRBV3-1/TRBV3-2
DNA: TGTGCCAGCCAAAAACACGAGTCGTTAGGCAATGAGCAGTTCTTC
CDR3: CASQKHESLGNEQFF

length: 10
J: TRBJ1-1
D: .
size: .
V: TRBV6-2/TRBV6-3
DNA: TGTGCCAGCAGTTCGGGGGTAGCTTTCTTT
CDR3: CASSSGVAFF

length: 14
J: TRBJ2-2
D: .
size: .
V: TRBV9
DNA: TGTGCCAGCAGCGTAGTACCAAACACCGGGGAGCTGTTTTTT
CDR3: CASSVVPNTGELFF